Listed below are T cell receptor beta chains from one sample, sequenced in a study of T cell changes during pregnancy in multiple sclerosis. Assay used: immunoSEQ multiplex PCR; TCRdb lists only in-frame clones, some missing. The data contain around 96,000 clones, about 93% of them singletons. Source: peripheral blood, taken in the first trimester of pregnancy. Source of these receptors: a female donor with multiple sclerosis, enrolled in a pregnancy study. The CDR3 runs from the conserved cysteine through the conserved F or W. The D gene is left open where the match is weak. Some rows mark clone size as missing; the rest say once, few, many or name a class of expanded clone.

J gene: TRBJ1-1; D gene: TRBD1; V gene: TRBV5-1; clone size: once; CDR3 protein: CASSLTAQGATEAFF; CDR3 DNA: TGCGCCAGCAGCTTGACGGCGCAGGGGGCCACTGAAGCTTTCTTT
J gene: TRBJ1-1; D gene: TRBD1; V gene: TRBV5-1; clone size: .; CDR3 protein: CASHLRDRNTEAFF; CDR3 DNA: TGCGCCAGTCATCTCAGGGACAGAAACACTGAAGCTTTCTTT
J gene: TRBJ2-1; D gene: .; V gene: TRBV11-3; clone size: .; CDR3 protein: CASSLVRHRAHEQFF; CDR3 DNA: TGTGCCAGCAGCTTAGTCCGACACAGGGCCCATGAGCAGTTCTTC
J gene: TRBJ2-5; D gene: .; V gene: TRBV27; clone size: .; CDR3 protein: CASSFSAREKETQYF; CDR3 DNA: TGTGCCAGCAGTTTCTCGGCGAGGGAGAAAGAGACCCAGTACTTC
J gene: TRBJ2-1; D gene: TRBD2; V gene: TRBV7-2; clone size: .; CDR3 protein: CASSPRWSGAGNEQFF; CDR3 DNA: TGTGCCAGCAGCCCCCGATGGAGCGGGGCTGGAAATGAGCAGTTCTTC
J gene: TRBJ2-3; D gene: .; V gene: TRBV18; clone size: .; CDR3 protein: CASSLLDMQAGDTQYF; CDR3 DNA: TGTGCCAGCTCACTTTTGGACATGCAGGCGGGGGATACGCAGTATTTT
J gene: TRBJ1-1; D gene: TRBD1; V gene: TRBV30; clone size: .; CDR3 protein: CAGGHRGGTEAFF; CDR3 DNA: TGTGCCGGGGGCCACAGGGGAGGCACTGAAGCTTTCTTT
J gene: TRBJ2-3; D gene: TRBD1; V gene: TRBV19; clone size: once; CDR3 protein: CASSIAGQGGDTQYF; CDR3 DNA: TGTGCCAGTAGTATAGCAGGACAGGGGGGAGATACGCAGTATTTT
J gene: TRBJ1-2; D gene: TRBD1; V gene: TRBV6-5; clone size: .; CDR3 protein: CATFPGHRGYGYTF; CDR3 DNA: TGTGCCACCTTTCCCGGGCACAGGGGTTATGGCTACACCTTC
J gene: TRBJ2-7; D gene: TRBD1; V gene: TRBV15; clone size: .; CDR3 protein: CATSRVTGQHLYEQYF; CDR3 DNA: TGTGCCACCAGCAGAGTAACGGGACAGCACCTCTACGAGCAGTACTTC
J gene: TRBJ2-1; D gene: TRBD1; V gene: TRBV7-9; clone size: .; CDR3 protein: CASSPRQGYNEQFF; CDR3 DNA: TGTGCCAGCAGCCCACGACAGGGCTACAATGAGCAGTTCTTC
J gene: TRBJ2-7; D gene: .; V gene: TRBV6-5; clone size: .; CDR3 protein: CASSATTSSYEQYF; CDR3 DNA: TGTGCCAGCAGTGCGACAACCAGCTCCTACGAGCAGTACTTC
J gene: TRBJ1-1; D gene: TRBD1; V gene: TRBV6-5; clone size: .; CDR3 protein: CASRSGGAGSDEAFF; CDR3 DNA: TGTGCCAGCAGGTCAGGGGGCGCCGGGTCGGATGAAGCTTTCTTT
J gene: TRBJ1-4; D gene: .; V gene: TRBV19; clone size: .; CDR3 protein: CASSIHQDREKLFF; CDR3 DNA: TGTGCCAGTAGTATTCATCAGGATCGGGAAAAACTGTTTTTT
J gene: TRBJ2-7; D gene: TRBD1; V gene: TRBV6-5; clone size: .; CDR3 protein: CASSLTGVYEQYF; CDR3 DNA: TGTGCCAGCAGTTTAACAGGGGTCTACGAGCAGTACTTC
J gene: TRBJ2-7; D gene: .; V gene: TRBV11-2; clone size: .; CDR3 protein: CASSLEESYEQYF; CDR3 DNA: TGTGCCAGCAGCTTAGAGGAGTCCTACGAGCAGTACTTC
J gene: TRBJ2-1; D gene: TRBD1; V gene: TRBV6-4; clone size: .; CDR3 protein: CASSPGGQGANEQFF; CDR3 DNA: TGTGCCAGCAGTCCGGGGGGACAGGGGGCCAATGAGCAGTTCTTC
J gene: TRBJ2-3; D gene: TRBD1; V gene: TRBV15; clone size: .; CDR3 protein: CATSRKQGVGTDTQYF; CDR3 DNA: TGTGCCACCAGCAGGAAACAGGGGGTCGGCACAGATACGCAGTATTTT
J gene: TRBJ1-2; D gene: TRBD1; V gene: TRBV11-1; clone size: once; CDR3 protein: CASGPTGRGYTF; CDR3 DNA: TGTGCCAGCGGACCGACAGGGAGAGGCTACACCTTC
J gene: TRBJ1-2; D gene: .; V gene: TRBV7-2; clone size: .; CDR3 protein: CASSLGAGSNYGYTF; CDR3 DNA: TGTGCCAGCAGCTTAGGAGCGGGTTCTAACTATGGCTACACCTTC
J gene: TRBJ2-2; D gene: TRBD1; V gene: TRBV15; clone size: few; CDR3 protein: CATSRMDRENTGELFF; CDR3 DNA: TGTGCCACCAGCAGAATGGACAGGGAGAACACCGGGGAGCTGTTTTTT
J gene: TRBJ1-3; D gene: .; V gene: TRBV25-1; clone size: .; CDR3 protein: CASSEDPGSGNTIYF; CDR3 DNA: TGTGCCAGCAGTGAGGATCCGGGCTCTGGAAACACCATATATTTT
J gene: TRBJ2-2; D gene: .; V gene: TRBV30; clone size: .; CDR3 protein: CAWIGGGKNTGELFF; CDR3 DNA: TGTGCCTGGATAGGGGGGGGGAAAAACACCGGGGAGCTGTTTTTT
J gene: TRBJ1-6; D gene: .; V gene: TRBV4-1; clone size: .; CDR3 protein: CASSQDPGKEQVADSPLHF; CDR3 DNA: TGCGCCAGCAGCCAAGATCCGGGAAAGGAGCAGGTTGCGGATTCACCCCTCCACTTT
J gene: TRBJ2-5; D gene: TRBD1; V gene: TRBV7-8; clone size: .; CDR3 protein: CASSLVGTGQETQYF; CDR3 DNA: TGTGCCAGCAGCTTAGTGGGGACAGGGCAAGAGACCCAGTACTTC
J gene: TRBJ2-3; D gene: .; V gene: TRBV10-3; clone size: .; CDR3 protein: CAISDGQGTDTQYF; CDR3 DNA: TGTGCCATCAGTGATGGGCAGGGCACAGATACGCAGTATTTT
J gene: TRBJ1-2; D gene: TRBD1; V gene: TRBV19; clone size: .; CDR3 protein: CASSRDRAKGYTF; CDR3 DNA: TGTGCCAGTAGTAGGGACAGGGCCAAAGGCTACACCTTC
J gene: TRBJ1-1; D gene: .; V gene: TRBV19; clone size: .; CDR3 protein: CASSIELTSGPTALF; CDR3 DNA: TGTGCCAGTAGTATAGAACTCACGTCTGGCCCGACAGCCCTTTTT
J gene: TRBJ2-2; D gene: .; V gene: TRBV7-4; clone size: once; CDR3 protein: CASPPHTGELFF; CDR3 DNA: TGTGCCAGCCCCCCTCACACCGGGGAGCTGTTTTTT
J gene: TRBJ2-1; D gene: TRBD2; V gene: TRBV7-3; clone size: .; CDR3 protein: CASSPLSGEDNEQFF; CDR3 DNA: TGTGCCAGCAGCCCCCTAAGCGGGGAGGACAATGAGCAGTTCTTC
J gene: TRBJ1-1; D gene: TRBD1; V gene: TRBV2; clone size: .; CDR3 protein: CASETGVVMNAEAFF; CDR3 DNA: TGTGCCAGCGAGACAGGGGTGGTCATGAACGCTGAAGCTTTCTTT
J gene: TRBJ2-5; D gene: .; V gene: TRBV19; clone size: .; CDR3 protein: CASSIVGQGGTQYF; CDR3 DNA: TGTGCCAGTAGTATAGTGGGGCAGGGAGGGACCCAGTACTTC
J gene: TRBJ2-1; D gene: .; V gene: TRBV11-2; clone size: .; CDR3 protein: CASSLQRVYNEQFF; CDR3 DNA: TGTGCCAGCAGCTTGCAGCGGGTCTACAATGAGCAGTTCTTC
J gene: TRBJ2-3; D gene: TRBD2; V gene: TRBV10-1; clone size: .; CDR3 protein: CAPNQRGRTDTQYF; CDR3 DNA: TGCGCCCCAAACCAGCGGGGGAGGACAGATACGCAGTATTTT
J gene: TRBJ1-6; D gene: .; V gene: TRBV27; clone size: once; CDR3 protein: CASSLGATYNSPLHF; CDR3 DNA: TGTGCCAGCAGTTTAGGGGCAACCTATAATTCACCCCTCCACTTT
J gene: TRBJ2-7; D gene: .; V gene: TRBV20-1; clone size: .; CDR3 protein: CSASLRYEQYF; CDR3 DNA: TGCAGTGCTAGTCTCCGGTACGAGCAGTACTTC
J gene: TRBJ1-1; D gene: .; V gene: TRBV28; clone size: .; CDR3 protein: CASSSGTRNPEAFF; CDR3 DNA: TGTGCCAGCAGCTCCGGGACACGTAACCCTGAAGCTTTCTTT
J gene: TRBJ1-6; D gene: TRBD1; V gene: TRBV7-8; clone size: .; CDR3 protein: CAGSWGTDNSPLHF; CDR3 DNA: TGTGCCGGGTCGTGGGGGACAGATAATTCACCCCTCCACTTT
J gene: TRBJ2-7; D gene: .; V gene: TRBV13; clone size: .; CDR3 protein: CASSLLSSYEQYF; CDR3 DNA: TGTGCCAGCAGCCTCCTGTCCTCCTACGAGCAGTACTTC
J gene: TRBJ1-2; D gene: .; V gene: TRBV14; clone size: .; CDR3 protein: CASRPGGPSGYTF; CDR3 DNA: TGTGCCAGCCGTCCGGGGGGGCCGTCTGGCTACACCTTC
J gene: TRBJ2-7; D gene: .; V gene: TRBV28; clone size: .; CDR3 protein: CASSAGTYEQYF; CDR3 DNA: TGTGCCAGCAGTGCAGGGACCTACGAGCAGTACTTC
J gene: TRBJ2-1; D gene: .; V gene: TRBV5-1; clone size: .; CDR3 protein: CASSLGGSASNEQFF; CDR3 DNA: TGCGCCAGCAGCTTGGGAGGATCAGCCTCCAATGAGCAGTTCTTC
J gene: TRBJ1-5; D gene: .; V gene: TRBV19; clone size: .; CDR3 protein: CASSMGAQPQHF; CDR3 DNA: TGTGCCAGTAGTATGGGGGCCCAGCCCCAGCATTTT
J gene: TRBJ1-2; D gene: .; V gene: TRBV18; clone size: .; CDR3 protein: CASSPQDGGYTF; CDR3 DNA: TGTGCCAGCTCACCCCAAGACGGGGGCTACACCTTC
J gene: TRBJ1-5; D gene: .; V gene: TRBV6-1; clone size: .; CDR3 protein: CASRAVYSNQPQHF; CDR3 DNA: TGTGCCAGCAGGGCAGTATATAGCAATCAGCCCCAGCATTTT
J gene: TRBJ2-5; D gene: TRBD2; V gene: TRBV19; clone size: .; CDR3 protein: CASSIDRGGQETQYF; CDR3 DNA: TGTGCCAGTAGTATAGATCGCGGGGGCCAAGAGACCCAGTACTTC
J gene: TRBJ1-2; D gene: .; V gene: TRBV25-1; clone size: .; CDR3 protein: CASSSQRSGYTF; CDR3 DNA: TGTGCCAGCAGTTCCCAGCGGAGCGGCTACACCTTC
J gene: TRBJ2-3; D gene: TRBD1; V gene: TRBV10-3; clone size: .; CDR3 protein: CATAPDRVENTQYF; CDR3 DNA: TGTGCCACCGCACCCGACAGGGTGGAAAATACGCAGTATTTT
J gene: TRBJ1-2; D gene: TRBD1; V gene: TRBV5-6; clone size: .; CDR3 protein: CASSSGTGARSYGYTF; CDR3 DNA: TGTGCCAGCAGCTCCGGGACAGGGGCGCGAAGCTATGGCTACACCTTC
J gene: TRBJ2-2; D gene: .; V gene: TRBV19; clone size: .; CDR3 protein: CASRGRGTGELFF; CDR3 DNA: TGTGCCAGTAGAGGCAGGGGCACCGGGGAGCTGTTTTTT
J gene: TRBJ1-4; D gene: TRBD1; V gene: TRBV19; clone size: .; CDR3 protein: CASQKTVGTGGGGEKLFF; CDR3 DNA: TGTGCCAGCCAGAAGACGGTCGGGACAGGGGGCGGTGGGGAAAAACTGTTTTTT
J gene: TRBJ1-2; D gene: TRBD1; V gene: TRBV28; clone size: .; CDR3 protein: CASCLQGSYGYTF; CDR3 DNA: TGTGCCAGCTGCCTACAGGGGAGCTATGGCTACACCTTC